Reported below is one T cell receptor (beta chain). The sample belongs to a study of blood T cell repertoires in COVID-19. Study details: The origin of the acute and convalescent COVID-19 samples was the United States, Italy and Spain. Sources were T cells, B-cell-depleted T cells, or PBMCs; the material itself was cDNA or gDNA.

The CDR3 runs to 14 residues. The germline CDR1 and CDR2 sequences are SNHLY and FYNNEI. With 8 bases clipped from V and 1 base from J, the junction kept 4 bases outside the gene matches. The authors' processing: Amplified reference gene primers provided the basis for estimating nucleated cell counts. This table comes from immunoSEQ multiplex PCR, and its TCRdb copy is limited to in-frame clones, with some not included. That table is the source of V, J and clone size, and D and trimming were worked out from the DNA. The sample consists of around 200,000 clones, more than 70% of them appearing once. The receptor was derived from a woman between 50 and 59 years old with acute or convalescent COVID-19. The rearrangement uses TRBV2 and TRBJ2-1; 8 bases line up with TRBD2. Source material: peripheral blood. The CDR3 is CASASSGSYNEQFF. The CDR3 region has the DNA TGTGCCAGCGCATCTAGCGGGTCCTACAATGAGCAGTTCTTC.